A single T cell receptor (beta chain) is shown here with its context. What it binds is not known. Data came from immunoSEQ multiplex PCR; TCRdb stores just in-frame clones and leaves some out. Of about 73,000 clones in the sample, approximately 90% are singletons; the top ten hold under 0.65%. The CDR3 has 18 residues. Trimming took 4 bases from V and 0 from J; bases not matched to a gene: 11. CDR1 and CDR2 (germline): SEHNR, FQNEAQ (reference sequence). This sample was included in a study of OX40 agonist ivuxolimab in advanced cancers. Turning to the study itself: Hepatocellular carcinoma, melanoma, renal cell or head and neck cancer was diagnosed in the dose-escalation patients.

General study points: Clonal expansion from baseline to week 6 occurred in both CD4+ and CD8+ T cells.

Sequencing was performed on CD4+ or CD8+ T cells sorted from blood, taken in a trial of the OX40 agonist ivuxolimab. The J gene is TRBJ2-2, the V gene TRBV7-9, with 7 bases that match TRBD1. The receptor was isolated from an adult with an advanced solid tumor such as melanoma, head and neck, liver or kidney cancer. Here the CDR3 DNA reads TGTGCCAGCAGCTCGCCGAAACAGGGGCCTTCGAACACCGGGGAGCTGTTTTTT. Translated: CASSSPKQGPSNTGELFF.